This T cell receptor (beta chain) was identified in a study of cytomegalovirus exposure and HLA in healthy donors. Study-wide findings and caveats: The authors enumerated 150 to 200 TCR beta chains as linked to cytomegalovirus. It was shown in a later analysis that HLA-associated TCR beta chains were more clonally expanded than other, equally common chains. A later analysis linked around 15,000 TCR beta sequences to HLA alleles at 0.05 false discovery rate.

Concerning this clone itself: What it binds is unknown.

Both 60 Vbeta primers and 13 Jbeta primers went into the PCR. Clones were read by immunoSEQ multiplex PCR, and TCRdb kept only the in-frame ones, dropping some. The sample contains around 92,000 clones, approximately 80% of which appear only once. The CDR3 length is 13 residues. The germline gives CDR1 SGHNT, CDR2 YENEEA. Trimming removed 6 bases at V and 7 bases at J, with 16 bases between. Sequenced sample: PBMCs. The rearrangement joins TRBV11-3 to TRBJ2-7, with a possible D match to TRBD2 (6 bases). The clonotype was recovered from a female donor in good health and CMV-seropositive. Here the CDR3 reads CASSQGGVGEQYF. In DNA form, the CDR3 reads TGTGCCAGCAGTCAAGGAGGGGTAGGGGAGCAGTACTTC.